The present T cell receptor (beta chain) was sequenced within a study of response to subunit inactivated influenza vaccine. Overall study findings and caveats: Authors suggested each seasonal flu vaccination may recruit only limited numbers of new T cells.

To note about this clonotype: Its antigen is not known.

The V segment lost 3 bases and the J segment 11 bases; nucleotides outside the gene matches: 16. The CDR3 has 15 residues. Germline loops: CDR1 SGHRS, CDR2 YFSETQ. TCRdb redid the calling of the RT-PCR reads with MiXCR, one entry per CDR3 protein. Altogether around 520,000 distinct CDR3 sequences are present, approximately 10% being singletons, with the ten largest covering about 9.4%. The clonotype was recovered from a man aged 45-65 years who received an inactivated influenza vaccine. This specimen was PBMCs from blood, taken on the day of vaccination. The chain joins TRBV5-1 to TRBJ1-1; TRBD1 aligns across 7 bases. The CDR3 protein is CASSSNRGGSGEAFF. DNA of the CDR3: TGCGCCAGCAGCTCCAACAGGGGAGGATCGGGGGAGGCTTTCTTT.